Reported below is one T cell receptor beta chain. Germline V gene sequence: CDR1 MNHEY, CDR2 SMNVEV (reference sequence). Between the trimmed V and J ends, which lost 8 bases and 4 bases, there was a span of 8 bases. The CDR3 has 11 residues. The data stem from a study of CD8 T cells in Susac syndrome. Random hexamers were used to reverse transcribe an amount of roughly 0.45 to 1 ug RNA. TCRdb analysed the immunoSEQ multiplex PCR reads with MiXCR anew, one entry per CDR3 protein. The table lists roughly 200,000 distinct CDR3 sequences, roughly 95% of them singletons. This rearrangement joins TRBV27 to TRBJ1-1; D remains unclear. Sequencing was done on a sample of CD8+ T cells from PBMCs. This receptor was identified in a human donor with multiple sclerosis. The CDR3 loop reads CASGRATEAFF. In nucleotides, the CDR3 is TGTGCCAGCGGCCGGGCCACTGAAGCTTTCTTT.